A single sample is the source of the 25 T cell receptor beta chains below, sequenced in a study of regulatory T cells in long-lasting Graves disease. As for time point: newly diagnosed GD, antithyroid drugs for less than 3 months. Preparation of the TCR library used RNA extracted from PBMCs. Combining iRepertoire HTBI primers with Arm-PCR of CDR3 regions, the authors built TCR beta libraries. TCRdb re-called the multiplex PCR reads through MiXCR, storing one row per CDR3 protein. The sample records some 220,000 distinct CDR3 sequences, 15% to 20% being singletons. The data also belong to a second study, concerning T cells in Graves' hyperthyroidism and ophthalmopathy.

The sequenced sample was peripheral blood mononuclear cells (PBMCs), obtained at new diagnosis, from a patient treated with antithyroid drugs. These receptors all stem from a woman aged 30 to 39 with Graves disease.

This clonotype was seen at least ten times. J is TRBJ2-1 and V is TRBV19; 8 positions match TRBD1. The trim removed 3 bases at V and 6 bases at J, leaving 10 bases unmatched. CDR1 LNHDA and CDR2 SQIVND come from the germline V gene (reference sequence). The CDR3 runs to 16 residues. The CDR3 sequence: CASSIRGQADPNEQFF. CDR3 nucleotide sequence: TGTGCCAGTAGTATTCGGGGACAGGCTGATCCCAATGAGCAGTTCTTC. The variable domain in full, completed from reference TRBV19 and TRBJ2-1, reads DGGITQSPKYLFRKEGQNVTLSCEQNLNHDAMYWYRQDPGQGLRLIYYSQIVNDFQKGDIAEGYSVSREKKESFPLTVTSAQKNPTAFYLCASSIRGQADPNEQFFGPGTRLTVL.

This clonotype has more than one count but fewer than ten. The rearrangement uses TRBV6-1 and TRBJ1-6; no reliable D call. The CDR3 covers 15 residues. V was pared by 6 bases and J by 9 bases, with 18 bases between. The germline gives CDR1 MNHNS, CDR2 SASEGT. The CDR3 DNA reads as TGTGCCAGCAGCCCGGGCGGCCTGGGCGGTTCACCCCTCCACTTT. Protein: CASSPGGLGGSPLHF.

This clonotype has ten or more counts. The J gene is TRBJ1-1, the V gene TRBV11-2; TRBD1 aligns across 8 bases. This CDR3 contains 13 residues. CDR1 and CDR2 (germline): SGHAT, FQNNGV. The V and J ends lost 4 bases and 4 bases, in that order; junction bases with no gene match: 2. This CDR3 is CASSSQGGTEAFF. The CDR3, as DNA: TGTGCCAGCAGCTCACAGGGGGGCACTGAAGCTTTCTTT.

The genes are TRBV7-2 and TRBJ1-2, with no clear D. Per germline, CDR1 SGHTA and CDR2 FQGNSA. The CDR3 totals 13 residues. Deletions cut 5 bases from V and 5 bases from J, with 12 bases between. Here the CDR3 DNA reads TGTGCCAGCAGCCCGGACCCCTCGTATGGCTACACCTTC. Residues: CASSPDPSYGYTF.

This clonotype has at least ten counts. The V call is TRBV30, the J call TRBJ1-1; D is uncertain. The V end was cut by 4 bases, the J end by 0 bases, with 27 bases between. This CDR3 has 19 residues. Looked up from germline, CDR1 is GTSNPN and CDR2 is SVGIG (reference sequence). The CDR3 DNA reads TGTGCCTGGACCCCGGCAGCGGGAGGGAGAAGGTGGATGAACACTGAAGCTTTCTTT. The encoded protein is CAWTPAAGGRRWMNTEAFF.

Concerning this clonotype itself: Given the absence of the conserved phenylalanine or tryptophan at the CDR3 end, a read error is likely. V usage is TRBV4-1 and J usage is TRBJ2-3, with 7 nucleotides matching TRBD2. Trimming removed 4 bases from V and 0 bases from J; junction bases left unmatched: 16. CDR3 length: 19 residues. Germline V lookup: CDR1 MGHRA, CDR2 YSYEKL. The CDR3 DNA reads TGCGCCAGCAGCCGCCTACCACCAGCGGGGCATTCTAGCACAGATACGCAGTATTCT. Amino acid sequence: CASSRLPPAGHSSTDTQYS.

The rearrangement joins TRBV4-1 to TRBJ1-5; no clear D gene. This CDR3 is 15 amino acids long. The germline CDR1 and CDR2 sequences are MGHRA and YSYEKL. V lost 0 bases and J 5 bases, leaving 11 bases between the germline ends. This chain's CDR3 is CASSQDSTVYQPQHF. CDR3 nucleotide sequence: TGCGCCAGCAGCCAAGATTCCACAGTCTATCAGCCCCAGCATTTT.

This clonotype came up a few times. V is TRBV4-2 and J is TRBJ1-6, with a tentative D call TRBD1 (6 bases). Between the trimmed V and J ends, which lost 1 base and 7 bases, there was a span of 14 bases. The CDR3 is made up of 16 amino acids. Germline assignment: CDR1 LGHNA and CDR2 YNFKEQ. The CDR3 region has the DNA TGTGCCAGCAGCCAAGGGACAGCGGGGCGCAATTCACCCCTCCACTTT. It encodes CASSQGTAGRNSPLHF.

This clonotype occurred many times. The rearrangement links TRBV6-1 to TRBJ2-2; D is perhaps TRBD1 (5 bases). Germline CDR1 and CDR2: MNHNS and SASEGT. With 4 bases removed from V and 4 bases from J, the gap between germline ends came to 10 bases. This CDR3 spans 14 amino acids. CDR3 sequence: CASSASRVTGELFF. In DNA, the CDR3 is TGTGCCAGCAGTGCCAGCAGGGTCACCGGGGAGCTGTTTTTT.

V and J are TRBV7-9 and TRBJ2-5, with TRBD2 matching over 7 bases. CDR1 and CDR2 (germline): SEHNR, FQNEAQ (reference sequence). CDR3 length: 14 residues. Trimming cost V 1 base and J 5 bases; bases outside gene matches: 4. The CDR3 here is CASSLEAGEETQYF. The CDR3 DNA follows: TGTGCCAGCAGCTTAGAGGCGGGGGAGGAGACCCAGTACTTC.

The table lists this clonotype with many counts. The chain carries TRBV20-1 and TRBJ2-7, with 8 bases that match TRBD2. The germline CDR1 and CDR2 sequences are DFQATT and SNEGSKA (reference sequence). Losses at the gene ends were 3 bases for V and 1 base for J; bases not matched to a gene: 2. The CDR3 runs to 13 residues. In DNA, the CDR3 is TGCAGTGCTAGCCAGCGGGGGTCCTACGAGCAGTACTTC. It translates to CSASQRGSYEQYF.

This clonotype was observed many times. This chain links TRBV30 with TRBJ1-1, with 7 nucleotides matching TRBD1. CDR3 length: 12 amino acids. The J segment lost 1 base and the V segment lost 7 bases, leaving 3 bases of the junction unmatched. Germline-derived CDR1 and CDR2 are GTSNPN and SVGIG (reference sequence). In DNA, the CDR3 is TGTGCCTTTGACAGGGCGAACACTGAAGCTTTCTTT. Translated, it gives CAFDRANTEAFF.

This clonotype came up many times. The genes are TRBV28 and TRBJ1-5; D is unclear. Between the trimmed V and J ends, which lost 5 bases and 4 bases, there was a span of 12 bases. In germline, CDR1 is MDHEN, CDR2 SYDVKM. This CDR3 region has 14 residues. The DNA of the CDR3 is TGTGCCAGCAGTCTACAGTCGGAAAATCAGCCCCAGCATTTT. Residues: CASSLQSENQPQHF.

This clonotype was picked up many times. The chain has TRBV20-1 and TRBJ1-2, with 8 bases lining up with TRBD1. The V and J ends lost 5 bases and 8 bases, in that order; junction bases with no gene match: 7. CDR1 DFQATT and CDR2 SNEGSKA come from the germline V gene (reference sequence). The CDR3 is 12 amino acids. This CDR3 reads CSAPWTGNGYTF. DNA for the CDR3: TGCAGTGCTCCTTGGACAGGGAACGGCTACACCTTC.

The sample holds many counts of this clonotype. This chain connects TRBV30 to TRBJ2-1; TRBD1 might be the D (6 bases). The CDR3 contains 13 residues. Germline CDR1 and CDR2: GTSNPN and SVGIG (reference sequence). The germline V and J ends were trimmed by 3 bases and 0 bases, with 6 bases remaining between them. CDR3 loop: CAWRDSSYNEQFF. The CDR3 DNA follows: TGTGCCTGGAGGGACAGCTCCTACAATGAGCAGTTCTTC.

This clonotype was seen at least ten times. The chain couples TRBV5-6 to TRBJ2-3; TRBD1 agrees at 7 bases. The V segment lost 4 bases and the J segment 5 bases; nucleotides outside the gene matches: 4. The germline V gene encodes CDR1 SGHDT and CDR2 YYEEEE. This CDR3 has 13 residues. The chain's CDR3 is CASSSRGQDTQYF. CDR3 DNA sequence: TGTGCCAGCAGCAGTAGGGGGCAAGATACGCAGTATTTT. Combining the CDR3 with reference TRBV5-6 and TRBJ2-3 gives the whole variable domain DAGVTQSPTHLIKTRGQQVTLRCSPKSGHDTVSWYQQALGQGPQFIFQYYEEEERQRGNFPDRFSGHQFPNYSSELNVNALLLGDSALYLCASSSRGQDTQYFGPGTRLTVL.

This chain links TRBV20-1 with TRBJ2-5; TRBD2 aligns across 14 bases. The CDR3 contains 16 residues. V was pared by 6 bases and J by 3 bases, with 9 bases of the junction left unmatched. CDR1 is DFQATT and CDR2 is SNEGSKA in the germline V gene (reference sequence). This CDR3 reads CSARLAGGPVEETQYF. The CDR3 nucleotides read TGCAGTGCACGACTAGCGGGAGGGCCGGTAGAAGAGACCCAGTACTTC.

In nucleotides, the CDR3 is TGCAGTGCTCCGGGGGCCCAACTCGGCACAGATACGCAGTATTTT. Protein sequence: CSAPGAQLGTDTQYF. The rearrangement uses TRBV20-1 and TRBJ2-3; perhaps D is TRBD1 or TRBD2 (6 bases each). With 5 bases removed from V and 1 base from J, the gap between germline ends came to 16 bases. The length of the CDR3 is 15 residues. Germline-derived CDR1 and CDR2 are DFQATT and SNEGSKA (reference sequence).

This clonotype was seen repeatedly, ten times or more. The V gene is TRBV19, the J gene TRBJ2-3; 11 positions agree with TRBD2. Germline V gene sequence: CDR1 LNHDA, CDR2 SQIVND (reference sequence). The V and J ends lost 9 bases and 4 bases, in that order; junction bases with no gene match: 9. This CDR3 contains 15 residues. The CDR3 is CASRLAGGGADTQYF. DNA of the CDR3: TGTGCCAGCCGGCTAGCGGGGGGAGGGGCAGATACGCAGTATTTT.

As to this clonotype: Just one base apart from a much larger clone, this may be a read error. The chain has TRBV20-1 and TRBJ2-5, with 9 bases identical to TRBD2. This CDR3 has 14 amino acids. J lost 6 bases, V lost 3 bases, and 8 bases had no gene match. Germline V lookup: CDR1 DFQATT, CDR2 SNEGSKA (reference sequence). This CDR3 reads CSARYGGGEKTQYF. In nucleotides, the CDR3 is TGCAGTGCTAGGTATGGCGGGGGGGAGAAGACCCAGTACTTC.

Many counts were recorded for this clonotype. V usage is TRBV20-1 and J usage is TRBJ2-6; unclear D gene. From germline, CDR1 is DFQATT and CDR2 SNEGSKA (reference sequence). The CDR3 totals 14 residues. The V and J ends lost 3 bases and 1 base respectively, with 7 bases between them. CDR3 protein: CSASGYSGANVLTF. The CDR3 region has the DNA TGCAGTGCTAGCGGGTATTCTGGGGCCAACGTCCTGACTTTC.

This chain connects TRBV6-9 to TRBJ1-2, with D possibly matching TRBD1 (5 bases). This CDR3 has 16 amino acids. V was trimmed by 3 bases and J by 5 bases, leaving 19 bases between them. The V gene's germline CDR1 is MNHGY and CDR2 SVAAGI. CDR3 sequence reads: CASSYSRQTQGYGYTF. The CDR3 coding sequence is TGTGCCAGCAGTTACTCTAGACAGACGCAGGGATATGGCTACACCTTC.

This clonotype came up many times. This chain joins TRBV9 and TRBJ1-2; 7 bases map to TRBD1. The J segment lost 4 bases and the V segment lost 0 bases, leaving 15 bases of the junction unmatched. The CDR3 has 18 amino acids. CDR1 and CDR2 from the germline V gene are SGDLS and YYNGEE. The CDR3 nucleotides read TGTGCCAGCAGCGTAGACCAGGGGGGGGGTGCGATTAGCTATGGCTACACCTTC. Translating gives CASSVDQGGGAISYGYTF.

This clonotype was detected ten times or more. CDR3 DNA: TGTGCCAGCAGCCGGCGGGGGGACGGCTACGAGCAGTACTTC. Protein sequence: CASSRRGDGYEQYF. The rearrangement joins TRBV12-3 or TRBV12-4 to TRBJ2-7; 8 bases are shared with TRBD2. J gave up 3 bases and V 6 bases, and 7 bases lay outside the gene matches. CDR3 length: 14 amino acids.

This sequence joins TRBV6-1 and TRBJ1-5; 7 positions match TRBD1. This CDR3 comprises 15 residues. Germline V gene sequence: CDR1 MNHNS, CDR2 SASEGT. V trimming: 6 bases; J trimming: 4 bases; junction bases outside the gene matches: 9. CDR3 sequence (DNA): TGTGCCAGCAGAGGAGTACAGGGGTTGAATCAGCCCCAGCATTTT. This sequence encodes CASRGVQGLNQPQHF.